Listed below are T cell receptor beta chains from one sample, sequenced in a study of cytomegalovirus exposure and HLA in healthy donors. TCRdb's table, derived via immunoSEQ multiplex PCR, lists solely in-frame clones and lacks some. The sample includes about 140,000 clones, roughly 80% of them seen just once. Specimen: PBMCs. Receptors originate from a man aged 35-49 years in good health and CMV-seronegative. Both conserved end residues are part of each CDR3. The D gene is left open where the match is weak. Where a row states a size, it is once, few, many or the class of an expanded clone; other rows omit it.

v_call: TRBV5-4; j_call: TRBJ2-1; d_call: TRBD2; cdr3_length: 16; clone_size: NA; cdr3_aa: CATQRGAGGPQNEQFF; cdr3_nt: TGTGCCACCCAGCGTGGAGCGGGGGGACCCCAAAATGAGCAGTTCTTC
v_call: TRBV19; j_call: TRBJ2-7; d_call: TRBD2; cdr3_length: 13; clone_size: NA; cdr3_aa: CASSTAGVYEQYF; cdr3_nt: TGTGCCAGTAGCACCGCGGGGGTCTACGAGCAGTACTTC
v_call: TRBV27; j_call: TRBJ1-5; d_call: NA; cdr3_length: 15; clone_size: NA; cdr3_aa: CASSLGGARNQPQHF; cdr3_nt: TGTGCCAGCAGTTTAGGGGGGGCTCGGAATCAGCCCCAGCATTTT
v_call: TRBV7-6; j_call: TRBJ1-5; d_call: NA; cdr3_length: 14; clone_size: NA; cdr3_aa: CASSLTDQGQPQHF; cdr3_nt: TGTGCCAGCAGCTTAACGGACCAGGGGCAGCCCCAGCATTTT
v_call: TRBV7-2; j_call: TRBJ2-1; d_call: TRBD2; cdr3_length: 16; clone_size: NA; cdr3_aa: CASSQAGVLSYNEQFF; cdr3_nt: TGTGCCAGCAGCCAAGCGGGGGTCCTCTCCTACAATGAGCAGTTCTTC
v_call: TRBV6-5; j_call: TRBJ2-4; d_call: NA; cdr3_length: 15; clone_size: once; cdr3_aa: CASSWQSGTRDIQYF; cdr3_nt: TGTGCCAGCAGTTGGCAATCCGGGACAAGGGACATTCAGTACTTC
v_call: TRBV18; j_call: TRBJ1-4; d_call: NA; cdr3_length: 14; clone_size: NA; cdr3_aa: CASSPTGDNEKLFF; cdr3_nt: TGTGCCAGCTCACCGACGGGGGATAATGAAAAACTGTTTTTT
v_call: TRBV7-2; j_call: TRBJ2-5; d_call: TRBD2; cdr3_length: 18; clone_size: NA; cdr3_aa: CASSLGGTSGGAEETQYF; cdr3_nt: TGTGCCAGCAGCTTAGGAGGGACTAGCGGGGGGGCCGAGGAGACCCAGTACTTC
v_call: TRBV4-2; j_call: TRBJ1-5; d_call: TRBD1; cdr3_length: 15; clone_size: NA; cdr3_aa: CASSQLDREAQPQHF; cdr3_nt: TGTGCCAGCAGCCAACTTGACAGGGAGGCTCAGCCCCAGCATTTT
v_call: TRBV5-4; j_call: TRBJ1-5; d_call: NA; cdr3_length: 15; clone_size: few; cdr3_aa: CASSEVPDSNQPQHF; cdr3_nt: TGTGCCAGCAGTGAGGTCCCGGATAGCAATCAGCCCCAGCATTTT
v_call: TRBV29-1; j_call: TRBJ1-2; d_call: NA; cdr3_length: 15; clone_size: few; cdr3_aa: CSVASTGRVNYGYTF; cdr3_nt: TGCAGCGTTGCTAGCACAGGGAGGGTTAACTATGGCTACACCTTC
v_call: TRBV7-2; j_call: TRBJ1-3; d_call: TRBD1; cdr3_length: 15; clone_size: NA; cdr3_aa: CASRPQGAGGNTIYF; cdr3_nt: TGTGCCAGCAGGCCCCAGGGGGCGGGTGGAAACACCATATATTTT
v_call: TRBV5-1; j_call: TRBJ1-1; d_call: TRBD1; cdr3_length: 17; clone_size: NA; cdr3_aa: CASSLAPGTGGNTEAFF; cdr3_nt: TGCGCCAGCAGCTTGGCCCCCGGGACAGGGGGGAACACTGAAGCTTTCTTT
v_call: TRBV5-1; j_call: TRBJ2-5; d_call: NA; cdr3_length: 16; clone_size: NA; cdr3_aa: CASSTTPTGFQETQYF; cdr3_nt: TGCGCCAGCAGCACAACGCCTACAGGGTTCCAAGAGACCCAGTACTTC
v_call: TRBV11-2; j_call: TRBJ2-1; d_call: NA; cdr3_length: 16; clone_size: NA; cdr3_aa: CASSLDGAGPWYEQFF; cdr3_nt: TGTGCCAGCAGCTTAGATGGGGCAGGGCCCTGGTATGAGCAGTTCTTC
v_call: TRBV7-2; j_call: TRBJ1-5; d_call: NA; cdr3_length: 13; clone_size: NA; cdr3_aa: CASGGDRNQPQHF; cdr3_nt: TGTGCCAGCGGGGGGGACCGAAATCAGCCCCAGCATTTT
v_call: TRBV6-5; j_call: TRBJ2-1; d_call: NA; cdr3_length: 11; clone_size: few; cdr3_aa: CASRSLSEQFF; cdr3_nt: TGTGCCAGCAGGAGCCTTTCTGAGCAGTTCTTC
v_call: TRBV6-4; j_call: TRBJ2-5; d_call: TRBD2; cdr3_length: 14; clone_size: NA; cdr3_aa: CASSDSGDQETQYF; cdr3_nt: TGTGCCAGCAGTGACAGCGGGGATCAAGAGACCCAGTACTTC
v_call: TRBV4-1; j_call: TRBJ2-3; d_call: TRBD1; cdr3_length: 15; clone_size: NA; cdr3_aa: CASSQEPDRRDTQYF; cdr3_nt: TGCGCCAGCAGCCAAGAGCCGGACAGGCGAGATACGCAGTATTTT
v_call: TRBV7-7; j_call: TRBJ2-7; d_call: TRBD1; cdr3_length: 13; clone_size: NA; cdr3_aa: CASSPGTGGLQYF; cdr3_nt: TGTGCCAGCAGCCCCGGGACAGGGGGGCTACAGTACTTC
v_call: TRBV28; j_call: TRBJ1-1; d_call: NA; cdr3_length: 15; clone_size: NA; cdr3_aa: CASSPPWQADTEAFF; cdr3_nt: TGTGCCAGCAGTCCGCCGTGGCAGGCCGACACTGAAGCTTTCTTT
v_call: TRBV7-2; j_call: TRBJ2-3; d_call: NA; cdr3_length: 14; clone_size: NA; cdr3_aa: CASSPRFGVDTQYF; cdr3_nt: TGTGCCAGCAGCCCCCGCTTCGGGGTAGATACGCAGTATTTT
v_call: TRBV5-4; j_call: TRBJ2-5; d_call: TRBD2; cdr3_length: 14; clone_size: NA; cdr3_aa: CASSLSGGIKTQYF; cdr3_nt: TGTGCCAGCAGCTTGAGCGGGGGCATAAAGACCCAGTACTTC
v_call: TRBV6-1; j_call: TRBJ1-1; d_call: NA; cdr3_length: 15; clone_size: few; cdr3_aa: CASSERGSLNTEAFF; cdr3_nt: TGTGCCAGCAGTGAACGAGGGAGCCTGAACACTGAAGCTTTCTTT
v_call: TRBV19; j_call: TRBJ2-3; d_call: TRBD1; cdr3_length: 16; clone_size: NA; cdr3_aa: CASSIRTGGMTDTQYF; cdr3_nt: TGTGCCAGTAGTATCCGGACAGGGGGCATGACAGATACGCAGTATTTT
v_call: TRBV30; j_call: TRBJ2-1; d_call: NA; cdr3_length: 12; clone_size: NA; cdr3_aa: CGGHGLYNEQFF; cdr3_nt: TGTGGCGGGCATGGACTTTACAATGAGCAGTTCTTC
v_call: TRBV5-5; j_call: TRBJ2-3; d_call: NA; cdr3_length: 16; clone_size: NA; cdr3_aa: CASSPLTKILTDTQYF; cdr3_nt: TGTGCCAGCAGCCCCTTGACAAAAATCCTCACAGATACGCAGTATTTT
v_call: TRBV5-6; j_call: TRBJ2-1; d_call: TRBD2; cdr3_length: 16; clone_size: NA; cdr3_aa: CASSLGRSGGLDEQFF; cdr3_nt: TGTGCCAGCAGCTTGGGCAGGTCGGGGGGGCTCGATGAGCAGTTCTTC
v_call: TRBV7-8; j_call: TRBJ1-1; d_call: TRBD1; cdr3_length: 15; clone_size: NA; cdr3_aa: CASSRSQGENTEAFF; cdr3_nt: TGTGCCAGCAGCCGTAGCCAGGGGGAAAACACTGAAGCTTTCTTT
v_call: TRBV10-3; j_call: TRBJ1-3; d_call: TRBD1; cdr3_length: 15; clone_size: NA; cdr3_aa: CAINGQGLSGNTIYF; cdr3_nt: TGTGCCATCAATGGACAGGGCCTCTCTGGAAACACCATATATTTT
v_call: TRBV5-4; j_call: TRBJ1-1; d_call: TRBD1; cdr3_length: 14; clone_size: NA; cdr3_aa: CASSWLTGEAEAFF; cdr3_nt: TGTGCCAGCAGCTGGTTGACAGGGGAGGCTGAAGCTTTCTTT
v_call: TRBV7-2; j_call: TRBJ2-3; d_call: TRBD2; cdr3_length: 15; clone_size: once; cdr3_aa: CASSPEAAGGGTQYF; cdr3_nt: TGTGCCAGCAGCCCGGAGGCAGCGGGGGGGGGTACGCAGTATTTT
v_call: TRBV11-2; j_call: TRBJ2-7; d_call: NA; cdr3_length: 12; clone_size: NA; cdr3_aa: CASSSGRYEQYF; cdr3_nt: TGTGCCAGCAGCTCGGGTCGCTACGAGCAGTACTTC
v_call: TRBV12-2; j_call: TRBJ2-1; d_call: NA; cdr3_length: 18; clone_size: NA; cdr3_aa: CASRRRQPGVFYYNEQFF; cdr3_nt: TGTGCAAGTCGTCGGAGACAACCAGGGGTTTTTTACTACAATGAGCAGTTCTTC
v_call: TRBV7-3; j_call: TRBJ2-1; d_call: TRBD1; cdr3_length: 15; clone_size: NA; cdr3_aa: CASSPGTGQSDEQFF; cdr3_nt: TGTGCCAGCAGCCCCGGGACAGGCCAAAGCGATGAGCAGTTCTTC
v_call: TRBV19; j_call: TRBJ2-3; d_call: NA; cdr3_length: 13; clone_size: NA; cdr3_aa: CASSNNQLDTQYF; cdr3_nt: TGTGCCAGTAGCAACAACCAGTTGGATACGCAGTATTTT
v_call: TRBV2; j_call: TRBJ1-6; d_call: NA; cdr3_length: 16; clone_size: once; cdr3_aa: CASSEGRGGYNSPLHF; cdr3_nt: TGTGCCAGCAGTGAAGGAAGGGGAGGGTATAATTCACCCCTCCACTTT
v_call: TRBV6-1; j_call: TRBJ2-1; d_call: NA; cdr3_length: 14; clone_size: NA; cdr3_aa: CASSEVGGHNEQFF; cdr3_nt: TGTGCCAGCAGTGAAGTGGGGGGGCACAATGAGCAGTTCTTC
v_call: TRBV5-1; j_call: TRBJ2-3; d_call: TRBD2; cdr3_length: 16; clone_size: few; cdr3_aa: CASSASSGGAVDTQYF; cdr3_nt: TGCGCCAGCAGCGCTTCTAGCGGGGGGGCGGTAGATACGCAGTATTTT
v_call: TRBV4-1; j_call: TRBJ2-6; d_call: NA; cdr3_length: 16; clone_size: NA; cdr3_aa: CASSQDRASGANVLTF; cdr3_nt: TGCGCCAGCAGCCAAGATCGAGCATCTGGGGCCAACGTCCTGACTTTC
v_call: TRBV27; j_call: TRBJ2-7; d_call: TRBD2; cdr3_length: 16; clone_size: NA; cdr3_aa: CASSHPRGGLHHEQYF; cdr3_nt: TGTGCCAGCAGTCACCCCCGGGGGGGCTTACACCACGAGCAGTACTTC
v_call: TRBV28; j_call: TRBJ2-2; d_call: NA; cdr3_length: 14; clone_size: NA; cdr3_aa: CASLMGQATGELFF; cdr3_nt: TGTGCCAGCTTGATGGGGCAAGCCACCGGGGAGCTGTTTTTT
v_call: TRBV5-1; j_call: TRBJ2-7; d_call: TRBD2; cdr3_length: 15; clone_size: NA; cdr3_aa: CASRGGTDQSYEQYF; cdr3_nt: TGCGCCAGCAGGGGGGGGACGGACCAGTCCTACGAGCAGTACTTC